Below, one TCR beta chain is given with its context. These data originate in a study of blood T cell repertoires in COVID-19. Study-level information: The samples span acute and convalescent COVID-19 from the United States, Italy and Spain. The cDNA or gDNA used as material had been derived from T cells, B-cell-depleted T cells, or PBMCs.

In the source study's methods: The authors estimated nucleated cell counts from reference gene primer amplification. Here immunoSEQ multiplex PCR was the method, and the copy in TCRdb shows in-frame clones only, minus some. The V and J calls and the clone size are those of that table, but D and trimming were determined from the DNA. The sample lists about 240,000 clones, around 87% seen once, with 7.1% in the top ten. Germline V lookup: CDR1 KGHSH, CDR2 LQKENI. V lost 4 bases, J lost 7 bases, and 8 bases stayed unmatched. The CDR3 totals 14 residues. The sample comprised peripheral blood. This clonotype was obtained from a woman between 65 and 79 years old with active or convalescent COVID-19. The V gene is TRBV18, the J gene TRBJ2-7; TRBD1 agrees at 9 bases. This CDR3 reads CASSLLQGAEEQYF. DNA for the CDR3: TGTGCCAGCTCACTATTACAGGGGGCGGAGGAGCAGTACTTC.